A selection of T cell receptor beta chains follows, all from one sample in a study of blood T cell repertoires in COVID-19. Sequencing used immunoSEQ multiplex PCR; TCRdb keeps in-frame clones, though not all of them. The repertoire consists of about 230,000 clones, with more than 75% occurring once and the leading ten covering around 10%. Sequencing used peripheral blood. The receptors come from a man between 45 and 60 years old with COVID-19, enrolled during active disease. Both conserved end residues are trimmed from each CDR3.

j_call: TRBJ2-5; v_call: TRBV3-1/TRBV3-2; cdr3_aa: ASSQGTGRQETQY
j_call: TRBJ1-5; v_call: TRBV30; cdr3_aa: AWSSRPRGADEYSNQPQH
j_call: TRBJ1-2; v_call: TRBV18; cdr3_aa: ASSVNQGSNYGYT
j_call: TRBJ2-2; v_call: TRBV30; cdr3_aa: AWSVSGKELF
j_call: TRBJ1-5; v_call: TRBV21-1; cdr3_aa: ASSKAGGLIRNQPQH
j_call: TRBJ1-2; v_call: TRBV2; cdr3_aa: ASKGGTEGGYT
j_call: TRBJ2-5; v_call: TRBV6-2/TRBV6-3; cdr3_aa: ASSPTPSTKTQY
j_call: TRBJ1-5; v_call: TRBV6-2/TRBV6-3; cdr3_aa: ASSTRQGGQPQH
j_call: TRBJ2-7; v_call: TRBV29-1; cdr3_aa: SVTGVAGGNYEQY
j_call: TRBJ2-7; v_call: TRBV6-4; cdr3_aa: ASSERQGLEQY
j_call: TRBJ2-5; v_call: TRBV5-4; cdr3_aa: ASSRELAGVQETQY
j_call: TRBJ1-5; v_call: TRBV27; cdr3_aa: ASGRRGDGGNQPQH
j_call: TRBJ1-4; v_call: TRBV6-6; cdr3_aa: ASSMTGWEKLF
j_call: TRBJ2-2; v_call: TRBV9; cdr3_aa: ASSVEGTGFPGELF
j_call: TRBJ2-7; v_call: TRBV7-3; cdr3_aa: ASSLSGGAYEQY
j_call: TRBJ2-3; v_call: TRBV6-2/TRBV6-3; cdr3_aa: ASSPTSGSTDTQY
j_call: TRBJ2-2; v_call: TRBV3-1/TRBV3-2; cdr3_aa: ASSPTRQNTGELF
j_call: TRBJ2-1; v_call: TRBV7-9; cdr3_aa: ASSLDLDNEQF